This T cell receptor beta chain was sequenced for a study of shared clonotypes between healthy human individuals. Study-wide results and limits: Four donors had roughly 5% of their naive CD4 clonotypes in common. A small donor pool kept down the genetic and exposure-history diversity that was represented.

On this clone: What it binds is unknown.

Per germline, CDR1 MNHEY and CDR2 SMNVEV (reference sequence). The trim removed 2 bases at V and 7 bases at J, leaving 14 bases unmatched. The CDR3 totals 16 residues. Clones were sequenced by immunoSEQ multiplex PCR, and TCRdb holds only the in-frame ones, with some missing. The sample lists roughly 890,000 clones, 80% to 95% occurring once. CD45RO-negative CD8 cells positively selected for CCR7 made up the naive population, which excluded terminally differentiated effector memory CD45RA+ cells. The donors, healthy adults who were HIV-negative, had experienced no recent acute infections or vaccinations. Each sample came from a Caucasian adult donor living in Nashville, Tennessee.

The material sequenced was naive CD8+ T cells sorted from blood. The rearrangement joins TRBV27 to TRBJ2-7; 7 bases map to TRBD2. The receptor was derived from a man aged 25-40 years in good health. This CDR3 is CASSLKLGGPLGEQYF. CDR3 nucleotide sequence: TGTGCCAGCAGTTTAAAACTGGGAGGGCCTCTGGGGGAGCAGTACTTC.